The clone carrying this T cell receptor (beta chain) was recorded once. Per germline, CDR1 SGHRS and CDR2 YFSETQ. The CDR3 contains 17 residues. Trimming removed 0 bases from V and 1 base from J, with 15 bases in between. The data were taken from a study of cytotoxic CD8 clonotypes in ibrutinib-treated CLL. Study at large: Outcomes included some 25 partial and 2 complete responses; after median around 5.5 years, roughly 14 stayed remitted and about twelve progressed.

Some clones are missing from TCRdb's copy, which holds only in-frame ones; the method was immunoSEQ multiplex PCR. The data contain around 70,000 clones, about nine tenths of them singletons. The genes are TRBV5-1 and TRBJ2-3; unclear D gene. The sequences come from PBMCs, collected after 12 months of ibrutinib treatment. This receptor was obtained from a human donor with chronic lymphocytic leukemia. The CDR3 region is CASSLVSSAGRTDTQYF. The CDR3 DNA reads as TGCGCCAGCAGCTTGGTCTCGAGCGCCGGTCGCACAGATACGCAGTATTTT.